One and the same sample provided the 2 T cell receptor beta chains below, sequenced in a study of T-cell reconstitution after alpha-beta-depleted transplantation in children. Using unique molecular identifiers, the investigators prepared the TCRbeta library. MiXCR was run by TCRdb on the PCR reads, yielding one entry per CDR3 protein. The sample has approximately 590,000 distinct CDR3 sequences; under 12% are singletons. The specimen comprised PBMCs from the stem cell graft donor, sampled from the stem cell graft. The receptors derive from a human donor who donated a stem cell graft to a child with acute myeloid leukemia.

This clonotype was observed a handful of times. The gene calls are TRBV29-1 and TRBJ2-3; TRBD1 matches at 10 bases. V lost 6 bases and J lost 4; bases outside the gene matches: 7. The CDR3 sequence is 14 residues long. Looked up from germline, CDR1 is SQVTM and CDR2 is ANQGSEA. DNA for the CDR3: TGCAGCGTAACCCGGGACAGGGGTGCAGATACGCAGTATTTT. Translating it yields CSVTRDRGADTQYF.

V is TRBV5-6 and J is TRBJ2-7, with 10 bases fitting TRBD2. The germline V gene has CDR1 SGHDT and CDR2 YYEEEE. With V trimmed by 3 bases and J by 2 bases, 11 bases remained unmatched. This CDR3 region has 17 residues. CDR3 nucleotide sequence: TGTGCCAGCAGCTCGGGGTTGAGCGGGAGGGTCCCCTACGAGCAGTACTTC. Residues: CASSSGLSGRVPYEQYF. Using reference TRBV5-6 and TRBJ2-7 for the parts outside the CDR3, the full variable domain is DAGVTQSPTHLIKTRGQQVTLRCSPKSGHDTVSWYQQALGQGPQFIFQYYEEEERQRGNFPDRFSGHQFPNYSSELNVNALLLGDSALYLCASSSGLSGRVPYEQYFGPGTRLTVT.